This TCR beta chain was observed in a study of T cell repertoires in aging, cancer and after chemotherapy. The template was genomic DNA from peripheral blood, not RNA. Findings and limits, study-wide: Median generation probability rose over the chemotherapy interval in each cancer cohort, suggesting rebound thymic output. Loss of evenness, beyond lost richness, contributed to age-related TCR diversity decline in cancer patients. No conclusions about immunological memory after chemotherapy can be drawn from the repertoire data.

Rearranged V-D-J TRB sequences were amplified with a mixed TRB-A/B primer pool. TCRdb called the multiplex PCR reads again in MiXCR, with one record for every CDR3 protein. Of under 7,500 distinct CDR3 sequences listed, 25% to 30% are singletons. This clonotype is medium-sized (0.01 to 0.1%). The antigen is unknown. Trimming cost V 2 bases and J 1 base, with 9 bases left between them. This CDR3 is built from 14 residues. Germline values: CDR1 SGHNT, CDR2 YYREEE (reference sequence). The source of this sequence is a human donor in good health. The sequenced sample consisted of blood. This sequence joins TRBV5-4 and TRBJ1-1, with D unclear. The CDR3 DNA reads as TGTGCCAGCAGCTTAAGTCTCGGGAACACTGAAGCTTTCTTT. Protein product: CASSLSLGNTEAFF.